A selection of T cell receptor beta chains follows, all from one sample in a study of shared clonotypes between healthy human individuals. Sequenced by immunoSEQ multiplex PCR; TCRdb stores in-frame clones only, minus some. This repertoire shows under 1,100,000 clones, around 82% found once; its top ten account for 0.55% to 0.7%. Sequencing was performed on memory CD4+ T cells from PBMCs. These receptors were collected from a young man in good health. Some clones in this sample may be carry-over from other donors' samples. Each CDR3 is given with its conserved first and last residue. The D gene is left open where the match is weak. A clone size is listed for some rows: how often the clone was seen (once, few, many), or a class if it is expanded.

length | size | D | J | V | DNA | CDR3
13 | - | TRBD1 | TRBJ1-2 | TRBV28 | TGTGCCAGCAGGGTGGACAGGGTGCAGGGCTACACCTTC | CASRVDRVQGYTF
15 | - | - | TRBJ2-2 | TRBV27 | TGTGCCAGCAGTTTATTGGGGGCGATTACCGGGGAGCTGTTTTTT | CASSLLGAITGELFF
17 | - | - | TRBJ2-2 | TRBV5-4 | TGTGCCAGCAGCTCCCGGGTAGGGAGCGGGAACACCGGGGAGCTGTTTTTT | CASSSRVGSGNTGELFF
10 | many | - | TRBJ2-7 | TRBV20-1 | TGCAGTGCCTTAGGGTACGAGCAGTACTTC | CSALGYEQYF
14 | - | TRBD2 | TRBJ2-7 | TRBV7-3 | TGTGCCAGCAGCTGGACTAGCGGATCCTACGAGCAGTACTTC | CASSWTSGSYEQYF
16 | - | - | TRBJ2-7 | TRBV5-1 | TGCGCCAGCAGCTTGCAGGTTACGGGGGTCAACTACGAGCAGTACTTC | CASSLQVTGVNYEQYF
14 | - | - | TRBJ2-2 | TRBV7-9 | TGTGCCAGCAGCTCGACAGAGAACACCGGGGAGCTGTTTTTT | CASSSTENTGELFF
11 | - | - | TRBJ1-2 | TRBV19 | TGTGCCAGTTGGGCTGGATATGGCTACACCTTC | CASWAGYGYTF
16 | - | TRBD1 | TRBJ1-5 | TRBV5-4 | TGTGCCAGCAGCTTGCCCCGGGACAGGGGTAATCAGCCCCAGCATTTT | CASSLPRDRGNQPQHF
15 | - | - | TRBJ2-1 | TRBV4-1 | TGCGCCAGCAGCCGGACCGACGTTTACTACAATGAGCAGTTCTTC | CASSRTDVYYNEQFF
12 | - | - | TRBJ2-4 | TRBV19 | TGTGCCAGTTGGCTCGGGTTGACCATTCAGTACTTC | CASWLGLTIQYF